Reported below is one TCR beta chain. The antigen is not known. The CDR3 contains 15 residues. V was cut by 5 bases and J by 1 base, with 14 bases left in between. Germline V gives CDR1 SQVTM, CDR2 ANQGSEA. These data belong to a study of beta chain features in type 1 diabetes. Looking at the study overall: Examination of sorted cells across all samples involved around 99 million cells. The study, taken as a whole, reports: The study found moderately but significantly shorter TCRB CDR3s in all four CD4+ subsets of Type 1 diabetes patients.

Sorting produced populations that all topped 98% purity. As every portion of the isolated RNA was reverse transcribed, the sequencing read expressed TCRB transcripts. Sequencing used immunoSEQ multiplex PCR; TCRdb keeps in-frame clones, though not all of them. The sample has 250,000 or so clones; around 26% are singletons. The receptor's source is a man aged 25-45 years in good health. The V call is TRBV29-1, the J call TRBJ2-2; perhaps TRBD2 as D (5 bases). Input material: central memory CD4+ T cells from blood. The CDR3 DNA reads TGCAGCGTTCTAGCTGCGGCAGTGAACACCGGGGAGCTGTTTTTT. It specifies CSVLAAAVNTGELFF.